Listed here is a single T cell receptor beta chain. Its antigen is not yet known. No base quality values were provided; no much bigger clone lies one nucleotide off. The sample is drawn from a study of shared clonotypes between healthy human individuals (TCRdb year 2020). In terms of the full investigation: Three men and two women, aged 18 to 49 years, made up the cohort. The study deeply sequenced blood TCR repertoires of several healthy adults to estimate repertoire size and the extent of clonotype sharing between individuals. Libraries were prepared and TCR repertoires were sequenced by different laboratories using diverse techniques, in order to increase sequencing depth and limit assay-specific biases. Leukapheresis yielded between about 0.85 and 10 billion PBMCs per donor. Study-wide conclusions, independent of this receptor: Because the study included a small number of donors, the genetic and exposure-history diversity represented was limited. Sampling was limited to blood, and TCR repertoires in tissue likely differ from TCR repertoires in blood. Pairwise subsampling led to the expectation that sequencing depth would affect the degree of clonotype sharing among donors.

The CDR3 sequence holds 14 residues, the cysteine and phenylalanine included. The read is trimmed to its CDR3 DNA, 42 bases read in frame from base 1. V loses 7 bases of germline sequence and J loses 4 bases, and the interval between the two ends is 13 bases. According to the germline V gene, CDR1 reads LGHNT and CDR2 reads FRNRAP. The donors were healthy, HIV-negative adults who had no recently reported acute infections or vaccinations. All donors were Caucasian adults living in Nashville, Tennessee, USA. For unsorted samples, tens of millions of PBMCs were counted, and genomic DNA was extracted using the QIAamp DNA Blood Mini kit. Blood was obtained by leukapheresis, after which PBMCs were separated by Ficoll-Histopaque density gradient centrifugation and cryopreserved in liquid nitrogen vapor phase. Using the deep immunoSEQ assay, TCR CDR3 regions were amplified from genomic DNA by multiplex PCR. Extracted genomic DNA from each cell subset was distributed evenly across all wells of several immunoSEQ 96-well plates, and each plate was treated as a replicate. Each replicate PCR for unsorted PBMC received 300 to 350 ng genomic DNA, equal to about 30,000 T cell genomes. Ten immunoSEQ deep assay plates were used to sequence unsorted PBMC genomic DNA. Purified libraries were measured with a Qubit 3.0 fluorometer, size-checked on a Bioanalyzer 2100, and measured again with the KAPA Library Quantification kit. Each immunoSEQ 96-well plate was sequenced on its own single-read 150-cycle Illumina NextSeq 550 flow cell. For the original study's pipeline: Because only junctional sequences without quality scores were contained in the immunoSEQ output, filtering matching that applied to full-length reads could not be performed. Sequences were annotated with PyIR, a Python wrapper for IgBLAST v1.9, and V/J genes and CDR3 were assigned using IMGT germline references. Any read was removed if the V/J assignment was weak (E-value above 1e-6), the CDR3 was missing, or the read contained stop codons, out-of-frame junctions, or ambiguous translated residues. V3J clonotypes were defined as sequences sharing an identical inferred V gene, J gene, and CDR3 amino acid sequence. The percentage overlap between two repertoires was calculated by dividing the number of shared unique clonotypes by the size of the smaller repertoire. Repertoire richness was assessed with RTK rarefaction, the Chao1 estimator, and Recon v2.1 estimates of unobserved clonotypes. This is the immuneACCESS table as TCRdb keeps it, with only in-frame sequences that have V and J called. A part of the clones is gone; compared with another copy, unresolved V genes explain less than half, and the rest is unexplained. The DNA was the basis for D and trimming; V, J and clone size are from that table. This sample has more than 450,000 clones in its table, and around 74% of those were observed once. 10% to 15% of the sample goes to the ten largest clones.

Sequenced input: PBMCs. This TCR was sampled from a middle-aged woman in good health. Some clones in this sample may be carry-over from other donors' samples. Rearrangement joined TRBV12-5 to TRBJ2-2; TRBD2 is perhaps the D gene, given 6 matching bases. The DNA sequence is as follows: TGTGCTAGTGCGGCGGGGTGGGCCACCGGGGAGCTGTTTTTT. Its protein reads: CASAAGWATGELFF.